Given below is one T cell receptor (beta chain) in context. Its specificity is not known. The data were taken from a study of cytomegalovirus exposure and HLA in healthy donors. Notes on the study in general: Investigators reported 150 to 200 TCR beta chains as tied to cytomegalovirus.

Sequencing used immunoSEQ multiplex PCR; TCRdb keeps in-frame clones, though not all of them. The table includes 150,000 to 200,000 clones, approximately 82% detected once. Germline-derived CDR1 and CDR2 are LNHDA and SQIVND (reference sequence). Germline trimming cut 3 bases from V and 3 bases from J; bases unmatched to any gene: 10. This CDR3 is built from 16 residues. The V and J genes are TRBV19 and TRBJ2-7, with 8 positions matching TRBD1. Sequencing input: PBMCs. This receptor was obtained from a woman in her 30s in good health and CMV-seropositive. CDR3 nucleotides: TGTGCCAGTAGTATGGCAGGGGGCGAAGGAGGCTACGAGCAGTACTTC. The encoded protein is CASSMAGGEGGYEQYF.